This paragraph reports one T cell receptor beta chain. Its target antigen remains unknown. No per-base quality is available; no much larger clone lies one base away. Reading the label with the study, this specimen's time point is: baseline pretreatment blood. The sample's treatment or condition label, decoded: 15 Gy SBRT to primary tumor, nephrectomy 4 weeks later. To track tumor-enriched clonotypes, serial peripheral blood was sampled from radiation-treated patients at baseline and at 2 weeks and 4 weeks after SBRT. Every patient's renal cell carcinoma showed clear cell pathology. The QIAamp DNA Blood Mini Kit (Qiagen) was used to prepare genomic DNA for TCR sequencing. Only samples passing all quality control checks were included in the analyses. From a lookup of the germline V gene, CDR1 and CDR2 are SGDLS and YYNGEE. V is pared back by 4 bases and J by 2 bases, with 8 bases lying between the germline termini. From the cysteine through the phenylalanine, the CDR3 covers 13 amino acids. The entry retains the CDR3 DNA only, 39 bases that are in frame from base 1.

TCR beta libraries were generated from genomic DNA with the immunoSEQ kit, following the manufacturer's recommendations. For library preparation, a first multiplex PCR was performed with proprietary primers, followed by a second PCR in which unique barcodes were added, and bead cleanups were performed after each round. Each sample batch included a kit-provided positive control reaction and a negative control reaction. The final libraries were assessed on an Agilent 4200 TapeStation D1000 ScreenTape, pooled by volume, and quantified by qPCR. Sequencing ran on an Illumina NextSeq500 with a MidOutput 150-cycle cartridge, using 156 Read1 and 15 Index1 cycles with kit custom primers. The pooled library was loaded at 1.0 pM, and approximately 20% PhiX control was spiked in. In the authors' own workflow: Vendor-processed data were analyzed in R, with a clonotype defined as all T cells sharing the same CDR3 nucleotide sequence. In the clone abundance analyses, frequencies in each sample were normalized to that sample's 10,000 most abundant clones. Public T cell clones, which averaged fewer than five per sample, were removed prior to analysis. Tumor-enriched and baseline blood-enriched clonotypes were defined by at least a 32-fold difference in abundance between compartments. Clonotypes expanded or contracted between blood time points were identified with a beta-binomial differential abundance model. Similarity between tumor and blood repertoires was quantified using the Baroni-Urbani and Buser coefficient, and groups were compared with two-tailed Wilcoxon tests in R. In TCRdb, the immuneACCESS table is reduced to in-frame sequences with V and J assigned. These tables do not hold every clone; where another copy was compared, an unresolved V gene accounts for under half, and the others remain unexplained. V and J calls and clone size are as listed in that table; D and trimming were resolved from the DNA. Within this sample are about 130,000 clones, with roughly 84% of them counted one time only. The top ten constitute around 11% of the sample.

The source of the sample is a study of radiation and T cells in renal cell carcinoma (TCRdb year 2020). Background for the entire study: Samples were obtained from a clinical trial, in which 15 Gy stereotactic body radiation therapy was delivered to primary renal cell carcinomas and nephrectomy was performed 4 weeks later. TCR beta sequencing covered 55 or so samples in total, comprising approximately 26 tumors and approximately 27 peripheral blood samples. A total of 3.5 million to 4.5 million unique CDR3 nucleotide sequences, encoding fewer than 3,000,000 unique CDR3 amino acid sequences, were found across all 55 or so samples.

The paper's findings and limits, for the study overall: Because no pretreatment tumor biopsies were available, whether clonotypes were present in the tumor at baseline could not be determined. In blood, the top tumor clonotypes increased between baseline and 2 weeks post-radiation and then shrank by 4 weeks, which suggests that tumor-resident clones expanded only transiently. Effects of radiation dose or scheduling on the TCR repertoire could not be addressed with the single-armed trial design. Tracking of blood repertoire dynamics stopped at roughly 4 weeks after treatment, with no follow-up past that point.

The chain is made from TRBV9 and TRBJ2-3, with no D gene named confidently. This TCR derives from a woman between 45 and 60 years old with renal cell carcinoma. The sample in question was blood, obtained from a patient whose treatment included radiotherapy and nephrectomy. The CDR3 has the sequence CASSSLNTDTQYF. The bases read TGTGCCAGCAGCTCCCTCAACACAGATACGCAGTATTTT.